A single sample gave rise to the 14 T cell receptor beta chains below, sequenced in a study of beta chain features in type 1 diabetes. Every bit of the isolated RNA underwent reverse transcription, so sequencing read expressed TCRB transcripts. This table comes from immunoSEQ multiplex PCR, and its TCRdb copy is limited to in-frame clones, with some not included. The data hold around 500,000 clones, with 11% observed a single time. The sequenced material came from naive CD4+ T cells from blood. These receptor sequences come from a woman younger than 30 in good health.

The V and J genes are TRBV28 and TRBJ1-3, with TRBD1 identical over 8 bases. The CDR3 covers 13 residues. The germline gives CDR1 MDHEN, CDR2 SYDVKM. V lost 6 bases and J lost 4; bases outside the gene matches: 2. The CDR3 reads CASRRTGGNTIYF. CDR3 bases: TGTGCCAGCAGACGGACAGGGGGAAACACCATATATTTT.

This clone was counted between two and nine times. V is TRBV29-1 and J is TRBJ2-5; 11 bases are a match to TRBD1. Germline V CDR1 and CDR2: SQVTM, ANQGSEA. This CDR3 contains 19 residues. V lost 3 bases, J lost 4 bases, and 19 bases stayed unmatched. Here the CDR3 DNA reads TGCAGCGTTGATCGAACCGGGGACAGGGGGAGTGGATGGTCAGAGACCCAGTACTTC. It specifies CSVDRTGDRGSGWSETQYF.

V gene TRBV25-1 combines with J gene TRBJ1-1, with D perhaps matching TRBD1 (6 bases). This CDR3 is built from 15 residues. Per the germline V gene, CDR1 is MGHDK and CDR2 is SYGVNS. Trimming pared 1 base from V and 10 bases from J, leaving 19 bases between. The CDR3 nucleotides read TGTGCCAGCAGTGAATCGGAATCTGCCAGGGGAATAGCTTTCTTT. This gives the protein CASSESESARGIAFF.

This clone was found a few times. The J gene is TRBJ1-3, the V gene TRBV9; D call uncertain. The germline gives CDR1 SGDLS, CDR2 YYNGEE. The CDR3 totals 15 residues. V was trimmed by 1 base and J by 1 base, leaving 9 bases between them. The CDR3 region has the DNA TGTGCCAGCAGCGTACTTGGGTTATCTGGAAACACCATATATTTT. Translation gives CASSVLGLSGNTIYF.

The chain employs TRBV11-2 and TRBJ2-5; 9 bases are a match to TRBD1. CDR3 length: 14 residues. Looked up from germline, CDR1 is SGHAT and CDR2 is FQNNGV. The V segment lost 3 bases and the J segment 4 bases; nucleotides outside the gene matches: 3. The CDR3 region is CASSFRDRAETQYF. DNA of the CDR3: TGTGCCAGCAGCTTTAGGGACAGGGCAGAGACCCAGTACTTC.

This clone was seen a handful of times. The chain has TRBV23-1 and TRBJ2-6, with unresolved D. TRBV23-1 is an open reading frame whose function is uncertain. The V end was cut by 3 bases, the J end by 0 bases, with 6 bases between. This CDR3 contains 15 residues. CDR3 loop: CASSHRSSGANVLTF. In nucleotides, the CDR3 is TGCGCCAGCAGTCACCGCAGCTCTGGGGCCAACGTCCTGACTTTC.

This clone was counted between two and nine times. This sequence joins TRBV7-2 and TRBJ1-2, with TRBD1 as a possible D gene (5 bases). In germline, CDR1 is SGHTA, CDR2 FQGNSA. The V gene lost 5 bases and the J gene lost 7 bases, with 14 bases spanning the gap. This CDR3 contains 13 residues. The CDR3 loop reads CASSLREISGYTF. The CDR3 DNA follows: TGTGCCAGCAGCCTCAGGGAAATAAGTGGCTACACCTTC. Together with reference TRBV7-2 and TRBJ1-2, the CDR3 gives the full variable domain: GAGVSQSPSNKVTEKGKDVELRCDPISGHTALYWYRQSLGQGLEFLIYFQGNSAPDKSGLPSDRFSAERTGGSVSTLTIQRTQQEDSAVYLCASSLREISGYTFGSGTRLTVV.

V gene TRBV18 combines with J gene TRBJ1-1; D uncertain. Germline V gene data show CDR1 as KGHSH and CDR2 as LQKENI. The CDR3 has 14 amino acids. V lost 3 bases to trimming and J lost 1 base, with 9 bases between them. The CDR3 spells CASSPPQRNTEAFF. CDR3 DNA: TGTGCCAGCTCACCCCCACAGAGGAACACTGAAGCTTTCTTT.

V gene TRBV6-1 combines with J gene TRBJ2-5; D might be TRBD1 (6 bases). The CDR3 extends over 13 amino acids. V lost 5 bases to trimming and J lost 0 bases, with 7 bases between them. In germline, CDR1 is MNHNS, CDR2 SASEGT. CDR3 loop: CASSRQDQETQYF. DNA for the CDR3: TGTGCCAGCAGTCGACAGGACCAAGAGACCCAGTACTTC.

The rearrangement joins TRBV2 to TRBJ1-2; unclear D gene. Germline-derived CDR1 and CDR2 are SNHLY and FYNNEI. Trimming shortened V by 4 bases and J by 6 bases, and 9 bases separated the two germline ends. CDR3 length: 12 amino acids. The CDR3 sequence: CASSALQHGYTF. The CDR3 DNA follows: TGTGCCAGCAGTGCTCTGCAGCATGGCTACACCTTC.

The chain has TRBV20-1 and TRBJ2-7; D not resolved. The CDR3 has 11 residues. The V end was cut by 3 bases, the J end by 3 bases, with 6 bases between. Germline V gives CDR1 DFQATT, CDR2 SNEGSKA (reference sequence). CDR3 bases: TGCAGTGCTAGTGACAACTACGAGCAGTACGTC. It specifies CSASDNYEQYV.

This clone has only a few counts. This rearrangement joins TRBV30 to TRBJ1-5, with D hard to call. Trimming pared 0 bases from V and 2 bases from J, leaving 14 bases between. The CDR3 runs to 16 residues. Germline V gene data show CDR1 as GTSNPN and CDR2 as SVGIG (reference sequence). CDR3 sequence reads: CAWSVRLAAGNQPQHF. The CDR3 DNA is TGTGCCTGGAGTGTTAGGCTGGCGGCGGGCAATCAGCCCCAGCATTTT.

A remark on this clone: Within the sample, other DNA sequences also encode this same CDR3. The rearrangement links TRBV7-2 to TRBJ2-1; no clear D gene. V was cut by 1 base and J by 4 bases, with 5 bases left in between. CDR1 and CDR2 from the germline V gene are SGHTA and FQGNSA. This CDR3 is built from 13 residues. CDR3 DNA: TGTGCCAGCAGCTTAGGACTGTACAATGAGCAGTTCTTC. Its translation is CASSLGLYNEQFF.

The rearrangement uses TRBV29-1 and TRBJ2-7, with D perhaps matching TRBD2 (5 bases). V lost 4 bases, J lost 6 bases, and 13 bases lay in between. The length of the CDR3 is 12 residues. Germline-derived CDR1 and CDR2 are SQVTM and ANQGSEA. This CDR3 reads CSVGRASSEQYF. The CDR3 DNA reads as TGCAGCGTTGGGCGGGCCAGCTCCGAGCAGTACTTC.